A single sample gave rise to the 17 T cell receptor beta chains below, sequenced in a study of regulatory T cells in long-lasting Graves disease. Time point meaning: newly diagnosed GD, antithyroid drugs for less than 3 months. RNA isolated from PBMCs was used to make the TCR library. Construction of the TCR beta libraries employed iRepertoire HTBI primers in conjunction with Arm-PCR of CDR3 regions. TCRdb reprocessed the multiplex PCR reads with MiXCR, giving one entry per CDR3 protein. This sample yields about 470,000 distinct CDR3 sequences, of which 14% to 15% are seen a single time; 15% to 20% belongs to the top ten. These same data were also listed under a study on T cells in Graves' hyperthyroidism and ophthalmopathy.

This material consisted of peripheral blood mononuclear cells (PBMCs), taken at new diagnosis, from a patient treated with antithyroid drugs. The origin of the receptors is a young woman with Graves disease.

This clonotype has at least ten counts. The chain has TRBV6-1 and TRBJ2-1; maybe TRBD2 (5 bases). Deletions cut 5 bases from V and 2 bases from J, with 13 bases between. Germline V gives CDR1 MNHNS, CDR2 SASEGT. The CDR3 is 15 amino acids. CDR3 residues: CASSRALGAYNEQFF. CDR3 in DNA: TGTGCCAGCAGTCGGGCATTGGGAGCCTACAATGAGCAGTTCTTC.

The table lists this clonotype with many counts. The gene calls are TRBV30 and TRBJ1-4; 8 nucleotides line up with TRBD1. Germline CDR1 GTSNPN, CDR2 SVGIG (reference sequence). This CDR3 spans 16 amino acids. J was trimmed by 8 bases and V by 5 bases; bases with no gene match: 16. CDR3 DNA: TGTGCCTGGGGTTACCCGGGGACAGGAGGACGGGAAAAACTGTTTTTT. It yields the protein CAWGYPGTGGREKLFF.

The rearrangement links TRBV4-1 to TRBJ2-5; D might be TRBD2 (6 bases). The CDR3 covers 14 residues. The V gene lost 3 bases and the J gene lost 9 bases, with 17 bases spanning the gap. Germline CDR1 reads MGHRA; CDR2 reads YSYEKL. This chain's CDR3 is CASSHPPGGEAQYF. The CDR3 nucleotides are TGCGCCAGCAGCCATCCGCCGGGCGGGGAGGCCCAGTACTTC.

This clonotype was found many times. V is TRBV3-1 and J is TRBJ1-1; tentatively, D is TRBD1 (6 bases). V gave up 6 bases and J gave up 5 bases, with 10 bases separating them. Germline-derived CDR1 and CDR2 are LGHDT and YNNKEL (reference sequence). The CDR3 runs to 12 residues. CDR3 amino acids: CASRQTGTEAFF. The CDR3 coding sequence is TGTGCCAGCAGACAAACAGGGACTGAAGCTTTCTTT.

About this clonotype: A read error may be the cause here, since a much bigger clone is one base away. V is TRBV6-2 or TRBV6-3 and J is TRBJ1-1; D ambiguous. Germline V gene sequence: CDR1 MNHEY, CDR2 SVGEGT. Trimming shortened V by 6 bases and J by 4 bases, and 6 bases separated the two germline ends. The CDR3 covers 11 residues. This CDR3 reads CASSQTTEAFF. In DNA, the CDR3 is TGTGCCAGCAGCCAGACCACTGAAGCTTTCTTT.

This clonotype was recorded many times. The genes are TRBV30 and TRBJ2-1, with 13 bases matching TRBD2. Germline CDR1 is GTSNPN and CDR2 is SVGIG (reference sequence). The CDR3 extends over 17 amino acids. V was clipped by 4 bases and J by 0 bases; unmatched bases: 6. CDR3 residues: CAWKLAGGASSYNEQFF. The CDR3 DNA sequence: TGTGCCTGGAAACTAGCGGGAGGGGCGAGCTCCTACAATGAGCAGTTCTTC.

As for this clonotype: Given a much more abundant clone one base away, this may be a read error. V and J are TRBV5-5 and TRBJ1-2, with TRBD1 identical over 10 bases. This CDR3 comprises 14 residues. Germline CDR1 and CDR2: SGHKS and YYEKEE (reference sequence). CDR3: CASSLGGQGNGHTF. CDR3 nucleotide sequence: TGTGCCAGCAGCTTAGGGGGACAGGGGAATGGCCACACCTTC.

This clonotype was detected ten times or more. V usage is TRBV20-1 and J usage is TRBJ1-3; tentatively, D is TRBD1 (5 bases). Germline lookup yields CDR1 DFQATT and CDR2 SNEGSKA (reference sequence). This CDR3 contains 13 residues. Trimming left V 3 bases short and J 5 bases short, with 11 bases between. CDR3 bases: TGCAGTGCTAGCGAAGGGGAGCGAAACACCATATATTTT. It yields the protein CSASEGERNTIYF.

Only a few counts were recorded for this clonotype. V gene TRBV7-2 combines with J gene TRBJ2-7; D remains unclear. V was clipped by 0 bases and J by 0 bases, with 9 bases between them. Per germline, CDR1 SGHTA and CDR2 FQGNSA. The length of the CDR3 is 15 residues. CDR3 residues: CASSLAVGNSYEQYF. The CDR3 nucleotides are TGTGCCAGCAGCTTAGCGGTCGGCAACTCCTACGAGCAGTACTTC. Full variable domain (remainder filled in from reference TRBV7-2 and TRBJ2-7): GAGVSQSPSNKVTEKGKDVELRCDPISGHTALYWYRQSLGQGLEFLIYFQGNSAPDKSGLPSDRFSAERTGGSVSTLTIQRTQQEDSAVYLCASSLAVGNSYEQYFGPGTRLTVT.

This clonotype was counted at least ten times. J is TRBJ1-5 and V is TRBV2; D call uncertain. Per germline, CDR1 SNHLY and CDR2 FYNNEI. The length of the CDR3 is 14 residues. Between the trimmed V and J ends, which lost 1 base and 9 bases, there was a span of 13 bases. The CDR3, as DNA: TGTGCCAGCAGTGAAGGGGAGAGGAAGGTGCCCCAGCATTTT. It encodes CASSEGERKVPQHF.

As for this clonotype: Given a much more abundant clone one base away, this may be a read error. The chain couples TRBV18 to TRBJ2-7; no firm D call. The CDR3 contains 15 residues. Germline V gene data show CDR1 as KGHSH and CDR2 as LQKENI. Trimming left V 3 bases short and J 2 bases short, with 14 bases between. CDR3 nucleotide sequence: TGTGCCAGCTCACCCCTAGGCATCTCTCCCTACGAGCAGTACTTC. Its translation is CASSPLGISPYEQYF.

This clonotype was recorded many times. This chain links TRBV18 with TRBJ2-7, with 10 bases that match TRBD2. Germline trimming cut 3 bases from V and 5 bases from J; bases unmatched to any gene: 1. Germline V gives CDR1 KGHSH, CDR2 LQKENI. The CDR3 totals 13 residues. The CDR3 sequence is CASSPSGGNEQYF. CDR3 bases: TGTGCCAGCTCACCTAGCGGGGGGAACGAGCAGTACTTC.

This clonotype was seen many times. CDR3 sequence: CASSPLGGNEQFF. Here the CDR3 DNA reads TGTGCCAGCAGTCCCTTAGGGGGCAATGAGCAGTTCTTC. The chain is built from TRBV12-3 or TRBV12-4 and TRBJ2-1; a possible D gene is TRBD1 (6 bases). The CDR3 runs 13 residues. V lost 5 bases, J lost 6 bases, and 11 bases lay in between.

The table lists this clonotype with a few counts. CDR3 region: CASSFGGYTIYF. The CDR3 bases are TGTGCCAGCAGCTTTGGAGGTTACACCATATATTTT. The rearrangement links TRBV11-3 to TRBJ1-3, with D unclear. V gave up 3 bases and J gave up 8 bases, with 8 bases separating them. Per germline, CDR1 SGHNT and CDR2 YENEEA. The CDR3 runs 12 residues.

The rearrangement uses TRBV11-1 and TRBJ2-2; D may be TRBD1 (6 bases). Trimming left V 5 bases short and J 6 bases short, with 16 bases between. This CDR3 comprises 15 residues. Germline V CDR1 and CDR2: SGHAT, FQDESV (reference sequence). The CDR3 DNA sequence: TGTGCCAGCAGCCACGGGACACTAAAATCCGGGGAGCTGTTTTTT. This codes for CASSHGTLKSGELFF.

This clonotype has ten or more counts. The genes are TRBV4-1 and TRBJ2-3; 10 bases map to TRBD2. Germline V gene sequence: CDR1 MGHRA, CDR2 YSYEKL. J gave up 0 bases and V 2 bases, and 14 bases lay outside the gene matches. This CDR3 region has 20 residues. The CDR3 protein is CASSQWPAGLADFSTDTQYF. CDR3 nucleotides: TGCGCCAGCAGCCAATGGCCCGCCGGACTAGCGGACTTCAGCACAGATACGCAGTATTTT.

CDR3 residues: CASSSGTGGEGETQYF. The CDR3 coding sequence is TGTGCCAGCAGCTCCGGGACAGGGGGCGAGGGAGAGACCCAGTACTTC. The chain joins TRBV11-2 to TRBJ2-5, with TRBD1 matching over 12 bases. This CDR3 region has 16 residues. After removal of 4 bases from V and 4 bases from J, the junction contained 7 bases not matched to a gene. Germline CDR1 reads SGHAT; CDR2 reads FQNNGV.